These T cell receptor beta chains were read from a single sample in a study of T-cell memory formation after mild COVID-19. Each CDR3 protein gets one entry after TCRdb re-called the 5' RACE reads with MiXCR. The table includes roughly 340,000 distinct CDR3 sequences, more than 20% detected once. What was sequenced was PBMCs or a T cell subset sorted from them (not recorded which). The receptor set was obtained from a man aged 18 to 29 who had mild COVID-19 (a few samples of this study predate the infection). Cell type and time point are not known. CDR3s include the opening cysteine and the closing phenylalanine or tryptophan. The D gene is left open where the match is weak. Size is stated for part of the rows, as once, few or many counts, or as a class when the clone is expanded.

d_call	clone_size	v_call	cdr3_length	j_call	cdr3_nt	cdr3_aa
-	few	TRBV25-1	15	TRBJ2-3	TGTGCCAGCAGTCAGGGGACGTATAGCACAGATACGCAGTATTTT	CASSQGTYSTDTQYF
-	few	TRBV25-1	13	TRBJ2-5	TGTGCCAGCAGTGAAGCTAGACAAGAGACCCAGTACTTC	CASSEARQETQYF
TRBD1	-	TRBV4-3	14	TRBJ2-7	TGCGCCAGCAGCCAACGGGACAGGGGCTACGAGCAGTACTTC	CASSQRDRGYEQYF
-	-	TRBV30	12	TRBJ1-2	TGTGCCTGGAGTGCGCCGGACTTTGGCTACACCTTC	CAWSAPDFGYTF
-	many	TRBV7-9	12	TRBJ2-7	TGTGCCAGCAGCCAGGGGTCCTACGAGCAGTACTTC	CASSQGSYEQYF
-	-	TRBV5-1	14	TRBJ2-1	TGCGCCAGCAGCTTGACAACGGGCACTAATGAGCAGTTCTTC	CASSLTTGTNEQFF
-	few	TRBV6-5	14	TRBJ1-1	TGTGCCAGCAATCCATGGGACAAGAACACTGAAGCTTTCTTT	CASNPWDKNTEAFF
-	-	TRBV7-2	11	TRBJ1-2	TGTGCCAGCGGTACAGGAAACGGCTACACCTTC	CASGTGNGYTF
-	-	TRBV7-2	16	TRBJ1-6	TGTGCCAGCAGCCTGTGGAAGGGTGAATATAATTCACCCCTCCACTTT	CASSLWKGEYNSPLHF
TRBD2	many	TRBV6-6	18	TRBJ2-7	TGTGCCAGCAGTTACTTCTTACTAGCGGGGGCCGAGTCCTACGAGCAGTACTTC	CASSYFLLAGAESYEQYF
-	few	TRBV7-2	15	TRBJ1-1	TGTGCCAGCAGCTTAGCCCCCCGGGGAAACACTGAAGCTTTCTTT	CASSLAPRGNTEAFF
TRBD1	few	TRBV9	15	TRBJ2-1	TGTGCCAGCAGTGGGGACAGGTCAGGATACAATGAGCAGTTCTTC	CASSGDRSGYNEQFF
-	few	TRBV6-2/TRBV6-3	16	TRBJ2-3	TGTGCCAGCAGTTACGGGATCTCACTGGGCACAGATACGCAGTATTTT	CASSYGISLGTDTQYF
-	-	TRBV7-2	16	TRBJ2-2	TGTGCCAGCAGCTTCTTCCCTTACCCTAACACCGGGGAGCTGTTTTTT	CASSFFPYPNTGELFF
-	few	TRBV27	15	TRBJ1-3	TGTGCCAGCAGTTCCGGGACGGGTTCAGGAAACACCATATATTTT	CASSSGTGSGNTIYF
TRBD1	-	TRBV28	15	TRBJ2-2	TGTGCCAGCATAGGACAGGGGGCGCGTACCGGGGAGCTGTTTTTT	CASIGQGARTGELFF
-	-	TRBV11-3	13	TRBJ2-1	TGTGCCAGCAGCCGTGGGCAATACAATGAGCAGTTCTTC	CASSRGQYNEQFF
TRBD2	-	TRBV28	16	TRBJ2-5	TGTGCCAGCAGCCTTACTAGCGGGGGGACGGGAGAGACCCAGTACTTC	CASSLTSGGTGETQYF
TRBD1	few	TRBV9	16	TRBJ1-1	TGTGCCAGCAGCGCCTCGATCGGACAGGCTGGCACTGAAGCTTTCTTT	CASSASIGQAGTEAFF
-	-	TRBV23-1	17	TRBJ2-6	TGCGCCAGCAGTCAAGGCAGGCGTACTTCTGGGGCCAACGTCCTGACTTTC	CASSQGRRTSGANVLTF
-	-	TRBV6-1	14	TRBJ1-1	TGTGCCAGCAGTGAATGGGGTGGGAACACTGAAGCTTTCTTT	CASSEWGGNTEAFF
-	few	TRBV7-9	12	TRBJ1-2	TGTGCCAGCGGATCGACAGATAGGGGCTACACCTTC	CASGSTDRGYTF
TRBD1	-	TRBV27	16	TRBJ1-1	TGTGCCAGCAGTATATATCCGGGACAGATGAACACTGAAGCTTTCTTT	CASSIYPGQMNTEAFF
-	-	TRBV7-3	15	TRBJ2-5	TGTGCCAGCAGCTCAAGGACGGGGTACCAAGAGACCCAGTACTTC	CASSSRTGYQETQYF
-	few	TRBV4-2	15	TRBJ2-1	TGTGCCAGCAGCCAAGGGTCTATCTACCCCAATGAGCAGTTCTTC	CASSQGSIYPNEQFF
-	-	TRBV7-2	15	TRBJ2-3	TGTGCCAGCAGCTTAAGGGGACCGTCCACAGATACGCAGTATTTT	CASSLRGPSTDTQYF
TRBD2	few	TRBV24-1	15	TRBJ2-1	TGTGCCACCAGTGATTGGAGTAGCGGGGGGAATGAGCAGTTCTTC	CATSDWSSGGNEQFF
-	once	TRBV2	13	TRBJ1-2	TGTGCCAGCAGTGTCTCACCCCGCTATGGCTACACCTTC	CASSVSPRYGYTF
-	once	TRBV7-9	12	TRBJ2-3	TGTGCCAGCTCCCATCTCCCGGATACGCAGTATTTT	CASSHLPDTQYF
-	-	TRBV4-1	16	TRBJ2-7	TGCGCCAGCAGCCAAGCCGCAGGGTCGAGCTCCTACGAGCAGTACTTC	CASSQAAGSSSYEQYF
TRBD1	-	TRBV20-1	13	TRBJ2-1	TGCAGTGCTCAGGGACAGGGGTTGAATGAGCAGTTCTTC	CSAQGQGLNEQFF
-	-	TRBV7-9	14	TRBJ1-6	TGTGCCAGCAGCCCCGCTTCCGGTGGATCACCCCTCCACTTT	CASSPASGGSPLHF
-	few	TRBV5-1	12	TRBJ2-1	TGCGCCAGCCGGGACTTTGGTAATGAGCAGTTCTTC	CASRDFGNEQFF
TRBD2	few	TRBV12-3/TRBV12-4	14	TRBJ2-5	TGTGCCAGCACCCAGACTAGCGGGGGAGGAACCCAGTACTTC	CASTQTSGGGTQYF
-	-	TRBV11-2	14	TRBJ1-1	TGTGCCAGCAGCGCGCAGATAGTGGAAGATGAAGCTTTCTTT	CASSAQIVEDEAFF
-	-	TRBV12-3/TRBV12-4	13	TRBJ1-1	TGTGCCAGCAGTCCGTTAGGGAGCACTGAAGCTTTCTTT	CASSPLGSTEAFF
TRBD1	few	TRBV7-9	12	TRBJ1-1	TGTGCCAGCAGCGGCAGGGGGCTTGAAGCTTTCTTT	CASSGRGLEAFF
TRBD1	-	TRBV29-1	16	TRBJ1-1	TGCAGCGTTGAAGATCTTCCGGGACAGGCGAACACTGAAGCTTTCTTT	CSVEDLPGQANTEAFF
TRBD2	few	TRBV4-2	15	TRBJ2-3	TGTGCCAGCAGCCTCGGGGGGATTAGCACAGATACGCAGTATTTT	CASSLGGISTDTQYF
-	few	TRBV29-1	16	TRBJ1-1	TGCAGCGTTGCTACCCAAGCTTGGGGTTCAGGGACTGAAGCTTTCTTT	CSVATQAWGSGTEAFF
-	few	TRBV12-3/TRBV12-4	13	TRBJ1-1	TGTGCCAGCAGTCCCCAACTGAACACTGAAGCTTTCTTT	CASSPQLNTEAFF
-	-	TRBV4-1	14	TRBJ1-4	TGCGCCAGCAGCCAAGGGAGGGGTTTACCTCGCCTGTTTTTT	CASSQGRGLPRLFF
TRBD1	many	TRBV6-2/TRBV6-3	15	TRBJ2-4	TGTGCCAGCAGTTACTCGGGGACAGGCCTAAACATTCAGTACTTC	CASSYSGTGLNIQYF
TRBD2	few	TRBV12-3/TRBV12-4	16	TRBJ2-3	TGTGCCAGCAGTCCCGGGGGGGCCTCGCGCACAGATACGCAGTATTTT	CASSPGGASRTDTQYF
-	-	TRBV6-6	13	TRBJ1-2	TGTGCCAGCAGTCGGAGCGTGAACTATGGCTACACCTTC	CASSRSVNYGYTF
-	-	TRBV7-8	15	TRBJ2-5	TGTGCCAGCAGCTTAGGAGGCCGTCGTCAAGAGACCCAGTACTTC	CASSLGGRRQETQYF
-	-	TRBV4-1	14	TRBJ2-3	TGCGCCAGCAGCCTTTGGGACGTCACAGATACGCAGTATTTT	CASSLWDVTDTQYF
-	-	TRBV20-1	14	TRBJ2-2	TGCAGTGCTAGAGGGGGGCAGGGAAACGGGGAGCTGTTTTTT	CSARGGQGNGELFF
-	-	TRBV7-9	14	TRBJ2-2	TGTGCCAGCAGCCTGATTCGATACACCGGGGAGCTGTTTTTT	CASSLIRYTGELFF
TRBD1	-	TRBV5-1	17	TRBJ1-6	TGCGCCAGCAGCTTCTCCTACCGACAGGGGGCGAATTCACCCCTCCACTTT	CASSFSYRQGANSPLHF
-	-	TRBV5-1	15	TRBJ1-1	TGCGCCAGCATGCGGGAGGTAGGGGCGAACACTGAAGCTTTCTTT	CASMREVGANTEAFF
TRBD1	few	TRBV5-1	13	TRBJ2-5	TGCGCCAGCAGCTTGGGGGACAGGGAGACCCAGTACTTC	CASSLGDRETQYF
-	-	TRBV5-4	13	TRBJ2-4	TGTGCCAGCAGCCCAGGGACGTCGGCCATTCAGTACTTC	CASSPGTSAIQYF
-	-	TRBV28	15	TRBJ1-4	TGTGCCAGCGGTACCTCAGGCGCAACTAATGAAAAACTGTTTTTT	CASGTSGATNEKLFF
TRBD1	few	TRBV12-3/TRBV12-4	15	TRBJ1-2	TGTGCCAGCACTTACTGGGACAGGGGAAACTATGGCTACACCTTC	CASTYWDRGNYGYTF
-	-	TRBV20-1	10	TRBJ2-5	TGCAGTGCCACTTGGGAGACCCAGTACTTC	CSATWETQYF
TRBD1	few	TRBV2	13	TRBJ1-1	TGTGCCAGCAGGGTCGGGACAGGGGGAGAAGCTTTCTTT	CASRVGTGGEAFF
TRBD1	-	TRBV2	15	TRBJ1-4	TGTGCCAGCAGTGAAAGGACAGGGGTTGGAGAAAAACTGTTTTTT	CASSERTGVGEKLFF
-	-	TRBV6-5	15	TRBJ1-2	TGTGCCAGCAGTTACCTGGACAGATTTAACTATGGCTACACCTTC	CASSYLDRFNYGYTF